This TCR beta chain was found in a study of T cells in Graves' hyperthyroidism and ophthalmopathy. Study-wide findings and caveats: Also found in blood were most expanded thyroid clonotypes above 0.001.

This clonotype was observed at least ten times. Its antigen is unidentified. TCR beta CDR3 regions were amplified from RNA transcripts. A first-round RT-PCR of the TCR CDR3 used the HTBI primer set. MiXCR was run by TCRdb on the multiplex PCR reads, yielding one entry per CDR3 protein. The sample contains more than 500,000 distinct CDR3 sequences, more than 45% of which appear only once. In making diagnoses, clinical symptoms, serum thyroxine and TRAb, thyroid ultrasound and orbital computed tomography were all used. Sequencing used peripheral blood or thyroid tissue (not recorded which). The clonotype comes from an adult woman with Graves' disease, either hyperthyroidism or ophthalmopathy (not recorded which).

The CDR3 nucleotides read TGCGCCAGCAGCCTCCAATTGACTAGCTTCGTCGAGCAGTACTTC. Amino acid sequence: CASSLQLTSFVEQYF. The chain carries TRBV4-1 and TRBJ2-7, with 7 bases that match TRBD2. Germline V CDR1 and CDR2: MGHRA, YSYEKL. The ends lost 4 bases at V and 6 bases at J; junction bases unmatched: 12. This CDR3 is 15 amino acids long.